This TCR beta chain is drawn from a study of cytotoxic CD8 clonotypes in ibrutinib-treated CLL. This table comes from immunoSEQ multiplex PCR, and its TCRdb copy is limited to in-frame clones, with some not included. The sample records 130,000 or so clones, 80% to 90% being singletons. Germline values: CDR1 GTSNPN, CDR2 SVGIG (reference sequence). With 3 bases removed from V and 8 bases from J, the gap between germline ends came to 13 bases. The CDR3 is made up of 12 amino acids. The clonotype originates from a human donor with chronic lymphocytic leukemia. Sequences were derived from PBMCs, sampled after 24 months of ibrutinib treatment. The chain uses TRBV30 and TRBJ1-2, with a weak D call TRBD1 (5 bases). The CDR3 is CAWRPGAGGYTF. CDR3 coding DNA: TGTGCCTGGAGGCCTGGGGCCGGGGGCTACACCTTC. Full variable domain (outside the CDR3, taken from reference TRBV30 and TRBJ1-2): SQTIHQWPATLVQPVGSPLSLECTVEGTSNPNLYWYRQAAGRGLQLLFYSVGIGQISSEVPQNLSASRPQDRQFILSSKKLLLSDSGFYLCAWRPGAGGYTFGSGTRLTVV.